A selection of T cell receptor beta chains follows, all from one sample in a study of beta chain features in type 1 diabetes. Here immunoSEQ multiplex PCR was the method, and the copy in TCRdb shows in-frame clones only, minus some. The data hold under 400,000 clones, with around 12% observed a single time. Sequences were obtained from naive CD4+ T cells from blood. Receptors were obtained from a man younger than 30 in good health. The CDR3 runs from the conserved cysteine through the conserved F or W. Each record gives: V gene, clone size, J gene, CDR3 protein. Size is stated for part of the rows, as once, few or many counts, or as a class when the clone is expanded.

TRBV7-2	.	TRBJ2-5	CASSLLSERGGKETQYF
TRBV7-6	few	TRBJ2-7	CASSPSTGGRGLEQYF
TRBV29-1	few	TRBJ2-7	CSVEARGNLGEQYF
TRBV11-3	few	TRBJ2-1	CASSLEGGPDNEQFF
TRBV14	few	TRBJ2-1	CASSQEIGTREQFF
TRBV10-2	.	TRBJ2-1	CASSGRGSSPLTEQFF
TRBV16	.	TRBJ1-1	CASSHHVGPEAFF
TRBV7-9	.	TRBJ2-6	CASSLPSGFGANVLTF
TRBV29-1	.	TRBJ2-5	CSVEGSETQYF
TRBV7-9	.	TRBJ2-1	CASRREGQGYNEQFF
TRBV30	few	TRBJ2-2	CAWSVGDRGWTGELFF
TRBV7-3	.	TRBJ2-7	CASSLSGISYEQYF
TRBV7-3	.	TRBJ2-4	CASSITGKNIQYF
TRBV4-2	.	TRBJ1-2	CASSQEENRLYGYTF
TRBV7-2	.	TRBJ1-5	CASSFNFQPQHF
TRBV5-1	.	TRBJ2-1	CASSLTGASYNEQFF
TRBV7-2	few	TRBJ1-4	CASRDSATNEKLFF